Below, 29 T cell receptor beta chains from the same sample are listed, as sequenced in a study of shared clonotypes between healthy human individuals. Generated by immunoSEQ multiplex PCR, the TCRdb table keeps only in-frame clones and is missing some. The repertoire holds about half a million clones, with approximately 79% as singletons. Sequences were obtained from PBMCs. The receptors were sampled from a woman aged 35 to 49 in good health. Some clones in this sample may be carry-over from other donors' samples.

This clone was seen more than once but under ten times. This chain links TRBV9 with TRBJ2-1; perhaps TRBD2 as D (5 bases). This CDR3 is 15 amino acids long. CDR1 and CDR2 (germline): SGDLS, YYNGEE. Trimming stripped 2 bases from V and 3 bases from J, with 12 bases between. CDR3 sequence: CASSVSEASYNEQFF. CDR3 nucleotide sequence: TGTGCCAGCAGCGTTTCGGAGGCCAGCTACAATGAGCAGTTCTTC.

The V and J genes are TRBV4-2 and TRBJ2-6; the match to TRBD2 covers 7 bases. Trimming at V came to 6 bases and at J to 0 bases, leaving 2 bases not matched to a gene. Germline lookup yields CDR1 LGHNA and CDR2 YNFKEQ. The CDR3 extends over 15 amino acids. The CDR3: CASRREFSGANVLTF. The CDR3 DNA sequence: TGTGCCAGCAGGCGGGAGTTCTCTGGGGCCAACGTCCTGACTTTC.

The rearrangement joins TRBV10-3 to TRBJ1-1; a weak D match, TRBD1 (5 bases). The CDR3 is 13 residues long. The germline V and J ends were trimmed by 6 bases and 5 bases, with 13 bases remaining between them. Per the germline V gene, CDR1 is ENHRY and CDR2 is SYGVKD. CDR3 amino acids: CAIRSERQTEAFF. In DNA, the CDR3 is TGTGCCATCAGATCAGAAAGACAGACTGAAGCTTTCTTT.

The chain joins TRBV2 to TRBJ2-7; TRBD1 matches 8 bases. The V gene end was trimmed by 7 bases and the J gene end by 3 bases; junction bases not matched to a gene: 8. The CDR3 is made up of 14 amino acids. CDR1 and CDR2 from the germline V gene are SNHLY and FYNNEI. The CDR3 DNA reads TGTGCCAGCATGGCTACAGGGGGGCTCTACGAGCAGTACTTC. Its protein is CASMATGGLYEQYF.

This chain uses TRBV5-1 with TRBJ2-1; D perhaps matches TRBD1 (5 bases). Trimming shortened V by 4 bases and J by 8 bases, and 19 bases separated the two germline ends. Germline V gene sequence: CDR1 SGHRS, CDR2 YFSETQ. This CDR3 has 15 residues. CDR3 bases: TGCGCCAGCAGCCCCTCCCCAGGGCTATTTTATGAGCAGTTCTTC. Protein sequence: CASSPSPGLFYEQFF.

The rearrangement uses TRBV27 and TRBJ2-2, with D unresolved. V lost 0 bases to trimming and J lost 6 bases, with 5 bases between them. The CDR3 is 13 amino acids. Germline CDR1 is MNHEY and CDR2 is SMNVEV (reference sequence). The CDR3 DNA is TGTGCCAGCAGTTTATCCATAGCCGGGGAGCTGTTTTTT. Its protein is CASSLSIAGELFF.

The CDR3 DNA is TGTGCCAGCAGTTTACGGACCGGCAGGGGAGGGGCCAACGTCCTGACTTTC. This encodes CASSLRTGRGGANVLTF. V and J are TRBV28 and TRBJ2-6; tentatively, D is TRBD1 (6 bases). V was clipped by 2 bases and J by 4 bases, with 15 bases between them. This CDR3 is 17 amino acids long. Germline CDR1 is MDHEN and CDR2 is SYDVKM.

This clone was detected a few times. This chain links TRBV19 with TRBJ1-1; D remains ambiguous. The CDR3 is 11 residues long. Germline-derived CDR1 and CDR2 are LNHDA and SQIVND (reference sequence). The V end was cut by 3 bases, the J end by 10 bases, with 9 bases between. The DNA for the CDR3 is TGTGCCAGTAGTATGGCGGGCCGAGCTTTCTTT. Translated, it gives CASSMAGRAFF.

The chain couples TRBV5-5 to TRBJ1-4; 7 nucleotides line up with TRBD1. Germline V CDR1 and CDR2: SGHKS, YYEKEE (reference sequence). V dropped 5 bases and J dropped 4; count of bases not matched to a gene: 5. The CDR3 is 14 amino acids. This CDR3 reads CASSWDSLNEKLFF. The CDR3 DNA reads TGTGCCAGCAGTTGGGACAGTCTTAATGAAAAACTGTTTTTT.

This clone showed up just a few times. The rearrangement links TRBV30 to TRBJ1-1; D gene unclear. V was cut by 6 bases and J by 1 base, with 12 bases left in between. This CDR3 region has 13 residues. Germline V gives CDR1 GTSNPN, CDR2 SVGIG (reference sequence). In DNA, the CDR3 is TGTGCCTGTTCCACAACGGGGAACACTGAAGCTTTCTTT. Translation gives CACSTTGNTEAFF.

The chain links TRBV28 to TRBJ2-5, with 10 bases lining up with TRBD2. Trimming at V came to 2 bases and at J to 7 bases, leaving 10 bases not matched to a gene. Per the germline V gene, CDR1 is MDHEN and CDR2 is SYDVKM. This CDR3 has 16 amino acids. The CDR3 reads CASSLLAGDVWGTQYF. Written as DNA, the CDR3 is TGTGCCAGCAGTTTACTAGCGGGAGATGTTTGGGGGACCCAGTACTTC.

The sample holds a few counts of this clone. Other DNA sequences within the sample encode an identical CDR3. The chain carries TRBV7-2 and TRBJ2-5; D not resolved. CDR1 is SGHTA and CDR2 is FQGNSA in the germline V gene. Deletions cut 5 bases from V and 5 bases from J, with 9 bases between. The CDR3 runs to 12 residues. The CDR3 DNA reads TGTGCCAGCAGCGTCACGGGCGAGACCCAGTACTTC. It yields the protein CASSVTGETQYF.

The chain is built from TRBV7-3 and TRBJ2-2; D remains ambiguous. The V gene lost 3 bases and the J gene lost 5 bases, with 13 bases spanning the gap. The CDR3 runs to 15 residues. Germline V CDR1 and CDR2: SGHTA, FQGTGA. CDR3 residues: CASSLDPLGTGELFF. In DNA form, the CDR3 reads TGTGCCAGCAGCTTGGACCCCCTGGGGACCGGGGAGCTGTTTTTT.

This chain connects TRBV4-2 to TRBJ2-1; TRBD2 matches 10 bases. V shed 1 base and J 3 bases; nucleotides not matched to a gene: 12. CDR3 length: 19 amino acids. Germline V lookup: CDR1 LGHNA, CDR2 YNFKEQ. The CDR3 loop is CASSQGGIAGGESYNEQFF. In nucleotides, the CDR3 is TGTGCCAGCAGCCAAGGGGGGATAGCGGGAGGAGAGAGCTACAATGAGCAGTTCTTC.

The chain links TRBV6-6 to TRBJ2-7; TRBD2 aligns across 9 bases. CDR3 size: 16 residues. Germline CDR1 and CDR2: MNHNY and SVGAGI (reference sequence). V gave up 0 bases and J gave up 6 bases; unmatched junction bases: 9. The CDR3 loop reads CASSYSPLAGASEQYF. DNA for the CDR3: TGTGCCAGCAGTTACTCCCCCTTAGCGGGAGCGTCCGAGCAGTACTTC.

This clone has a handful of counts. The V and J genes are TRBV11-2 and TRBJ2-5; D ambiguous. CDR3 size: 12 residues. Germline-derived CDR1 and CDR2 are SGHAT and FQNNGV. The V and J ends lost 5 bases and 5 bases respectively, with 9 bases between them. The CDR3 region is CASSIIRETQYF. The CDR3 nucleotides read TGTGCCAGCAGCATCATTCGGGAGACCCAGTACTTC.

The genes are TRBV5-4 and TRBJ2-5; D is ambiguous. This CDR3 region has 12 residues. V dropped 2 bases and J dropped 2 bases, with 4 bases sitting between them. The germline V gene encodes CDR1 SGHNT and CDR2 YYREEE (reference sequence). The CDR3, as DNA: TGTGCCAGCAGCTTTGGGCAAGAGACCCAGTACTTC. Translating it yields CASSFGQETQYF.

V and J are TRBV4-2 and TRBJ2-2; TRBD2 aligns across 7 bases. J lost 5 bases, V lost 0 bases, and 12 bases had no gene match. This CDR3 is 18 amino acids long. The V gene's germline CDR1 is LGHNA and CDR2 YNFKEQ. The chain's CDR3 is CASSQEHTGRARTGELFF. The CDR3 bases are TGTGCCAGCAGCCAAGAGCATACTGGGAGGGCCAGGACCGGGGAGCTGTTTTTT.

The chain joins TRBV30 to TRBJ1-5; D is undetermined. V was pared by 8 bases and J by 5 bases, with 25 bases between. The CDR3 has 16 amino acids. Looked up from germline, CDR1 is GTSNPN and CDR2 is SVGIG (reference sequence). The CDR3: CAHRADLPSGHQPQHF. The CDR3 DNA follows: TGTGCCCACCGGGCCGACCTCCCTTCCGGGCATCAGCCCCAGCATTTT.

The chain links TRBV9 to TRBJ2-1; the D is unclear. In germline, CDR1 is SGDLS, CDR2 YYNGEE. The CDR3 extends over 12 amino acids. Trimming removed 0 bases from V and 3 bases from J, with 1 base in between. The DNA for the CDR3 is TGTGCCAGCAGCGTAGGCTACAATGAGCAGTTCTTC. Amino acids: CASSVGYNEQFF.

The chain combines TRBV5-1 with TRBJ2-7; the D is unclear. Per germline, CDR1 SGHRS and CDR2 YFSETQ. CDR3 length: 12 amino acids. V lost 0 bases and J lost 4, with 5 bases in between. The CDR3 loop reads CASSLGAYEQYF. CDR3 sequence (DNA): TGCGCCAGCAGCTTGGGAGCATACGAGCAGTACTTC.

This sequence joins TRBV7-9 and TRBJ2-7; D not resolved. V was pared by 1 base and J by 2 bases, with 9 bases between. The CDR3 sequence is 14 residues long. The germline V gene encodes CDR1 SEHNR and CDR2 FQNEAQ (reference sequence). CDR3 sequence (DNA): TGTGCCAGCAGCTTAGGCTGGCATACCTACGAGCAGTACTTC. This translates into CASSLGWHTYEQYF.

A note on this clone: The same CDR3 also results from other DNA sequences found in this sample. The rearrangement links TRBV5-4 to TRBJ2-6; D may be TRBD1 (5 bases). From germline, CDR1 is SGHNT and CDR2 YYREEE (reference sequence). Trimming took off 0 bases at V and 2 bases at J, with 6 bases between the two ends. The CDR3 totals 15 residues. CDR3 DNA sequence: TGTGCCAGCAGCTTGGGGGGCACTGGGGCCAACGTCCTGACTTTC. The encoded protein is CASSLGGTGANVLTF.

V usage is TRBV9 and J usage is TRBJ2-7; 8 bases match TRBD2. Germline-derived CDR1 and CDR2 are SGDLS and YYNGEE. The length of the CDR3 is 15 residues. The V and J ends lost 0 bases and 0 bases, in that order; junction bases with no gene match: 2. CDR3 sequence: CASSVAAGGSYEQYF. Here the CDR3 DNA reads TGTGCCAGCAGCGTAGCGGCGGGAGGCTCCTACGAGCAGTACTTC.

Comments on this clone: Additional DNA sequences in this sample encode the identical CDR3. CDR3 DNA: TGTGCCAGCAGCTTAGGCGCCGCCACAGATACGCAGTATTTT. Encoded protein: CASSLGAATDTQYF. The chain couples TRBV7-3 to TRBJ2-3; D is uncertain. V lost 2 bases and J 2 bases, leaving 8 bases between the germline ends. CDR1 and CDR2 (germline): SGHTA, FQGTGA. The CDR3 is 14 residues long.

This sequence joins TRBV2 and TRBJ1-5; no definite D call. The CDR3 is 14 residues long. CDR1 SNHLY and CDR2 FYNNEI come from the germline V gene. Trimming took 2 bases from V and 6 from J, leaving 11 bases between them. The CDR3 sequence: CASSELAASQPQHF. The CDR3 coding sequence is TGTGCCAGCAGTGAACTGGCAGCGAGTCAGCCCCAGCATTTT.

V usage is TRBV18 and J usage is TRBJ2-5, with D perhaps TRBD2 (6 bases). The germline CDR1 and CDR2 sequences are KGHSH and LQKENI. The CDR3 covers 13 residues. V was clipped by 8 bases and J by 1 base, with 11 bases between them. CDR3 DNA sequence: TGTGCCAGCAGCTGGACTACCCAAGAGACCCAGTACTTC. It is translated as CASSWTTQETQYF.

The V call is TRBV30, the J call TRBJ2-2; D might be TRBD2 (6 bases). V shed 6 bases and J shed 6 bases, with 14 bases lying between them. Germline CDR1 and CDR2: GTSNPN and SVGIG (reference sequence). The CDR3 sequence is 13 residues long. The DNA for the CDR3 is TGTGCCTGTCCGGGACTCCCACCCGGGGAGCTGTTTTTT. This gives the protein CACPGLPPGELFF.

Here the CDR3 DNA reads TGTGCCATCAGGGAGGACCTAGCGGGATACCCCGAGCAGTACTTC. As protein: CAIREDLAGYPEQYF. The chain combines TRBV10-3 with TRBJ2-7; 9 nucleotides align to TRBD2. The CDR3 totals 15 residues. J gave up 6 bases and V 6 bases, and 12 bases lay outside the gene matches. Germline V gene data show CDR1 as ENHRY and CDR2 as SYGVKD.